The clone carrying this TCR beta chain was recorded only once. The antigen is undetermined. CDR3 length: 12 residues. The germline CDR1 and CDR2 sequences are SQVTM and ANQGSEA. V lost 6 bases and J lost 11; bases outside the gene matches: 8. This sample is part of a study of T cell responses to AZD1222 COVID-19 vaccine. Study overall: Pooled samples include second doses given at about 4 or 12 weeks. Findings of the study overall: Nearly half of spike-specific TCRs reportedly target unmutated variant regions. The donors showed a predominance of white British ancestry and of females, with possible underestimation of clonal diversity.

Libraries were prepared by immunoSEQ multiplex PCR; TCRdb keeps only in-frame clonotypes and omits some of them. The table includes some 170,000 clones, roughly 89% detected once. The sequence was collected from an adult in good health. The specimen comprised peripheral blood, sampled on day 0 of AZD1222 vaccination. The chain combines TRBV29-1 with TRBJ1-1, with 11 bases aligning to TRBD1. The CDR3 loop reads CSVQRTGGLAFF. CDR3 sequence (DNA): TGCAGCGTCCAGAGGACAGGGGGCCTTGCTTTCTTT.